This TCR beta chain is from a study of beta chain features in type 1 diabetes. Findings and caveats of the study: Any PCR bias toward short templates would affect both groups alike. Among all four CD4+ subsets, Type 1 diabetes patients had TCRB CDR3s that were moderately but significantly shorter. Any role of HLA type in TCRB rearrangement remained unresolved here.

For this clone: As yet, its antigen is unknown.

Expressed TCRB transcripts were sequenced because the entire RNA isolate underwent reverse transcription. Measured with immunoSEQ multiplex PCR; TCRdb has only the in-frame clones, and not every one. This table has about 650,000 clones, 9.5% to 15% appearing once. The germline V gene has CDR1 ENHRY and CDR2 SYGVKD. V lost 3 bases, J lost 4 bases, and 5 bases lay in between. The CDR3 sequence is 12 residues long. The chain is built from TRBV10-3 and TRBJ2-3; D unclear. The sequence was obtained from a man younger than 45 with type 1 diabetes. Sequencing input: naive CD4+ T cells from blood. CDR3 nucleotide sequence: TGTGCCATCAGTGACCTAGCAGATACGCAGTATTTT. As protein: CAISDLADTQYF.